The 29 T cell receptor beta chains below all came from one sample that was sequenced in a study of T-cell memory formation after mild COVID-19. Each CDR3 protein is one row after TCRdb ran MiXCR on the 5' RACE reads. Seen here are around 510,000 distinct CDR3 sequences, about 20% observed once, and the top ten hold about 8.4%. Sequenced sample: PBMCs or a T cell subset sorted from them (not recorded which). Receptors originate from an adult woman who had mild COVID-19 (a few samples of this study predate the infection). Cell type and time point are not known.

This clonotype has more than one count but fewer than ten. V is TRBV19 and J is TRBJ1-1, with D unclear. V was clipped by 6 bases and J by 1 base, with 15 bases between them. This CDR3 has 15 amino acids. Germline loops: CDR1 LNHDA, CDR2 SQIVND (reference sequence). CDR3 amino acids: CASRKGQNENTEAFF. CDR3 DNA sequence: TGTGCCAGTAGAAAAGGTCAGAACGAGAACACTGAAGCTTTCTTT.

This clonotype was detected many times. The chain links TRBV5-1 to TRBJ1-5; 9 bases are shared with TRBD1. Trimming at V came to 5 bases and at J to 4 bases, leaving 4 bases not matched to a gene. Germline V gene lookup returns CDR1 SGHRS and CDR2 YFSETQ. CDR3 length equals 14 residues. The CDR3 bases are TGCGCCAGCAGTTCGACAGGGGGGAATCAGCCCCAGCATTTT. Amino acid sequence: CASSSTGGNQPQHF.

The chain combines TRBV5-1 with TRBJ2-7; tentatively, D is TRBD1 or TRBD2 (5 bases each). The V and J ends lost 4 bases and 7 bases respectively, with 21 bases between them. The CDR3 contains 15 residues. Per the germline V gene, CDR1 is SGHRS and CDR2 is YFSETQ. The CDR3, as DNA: TGCGCCAGCAGCGACTTAGGGGCGGCGGGCGAGGAGCAGTACTTC. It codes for CASSDLGAAGEEQYF.

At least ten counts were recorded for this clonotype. The CDR3 loop reads CASSSKGPPYEQYF. CDR3 nucleotide sequence: TGCGCCAGCAGCTCGAAAGGGCCACCCTACGAGCAGTACTTC. The chain has TRBV5-1 and TRBJ2-7; D gene uncertain. This CDR3 comprises 14 residues. The V and J ends lost 3 bases and 2 bases respectively, with 12 bases between them. The V gene's germline CDR1 is SGHRS and CDR2 YFSETQ.

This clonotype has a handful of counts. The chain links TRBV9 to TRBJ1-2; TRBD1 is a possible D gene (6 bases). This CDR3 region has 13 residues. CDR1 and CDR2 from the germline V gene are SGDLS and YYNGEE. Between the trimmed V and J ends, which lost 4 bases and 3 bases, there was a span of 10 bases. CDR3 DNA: TGTGCCAGCAGCCAGGACAGATACTATGGCTACACCTTC. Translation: CASSQDRYYGYTF. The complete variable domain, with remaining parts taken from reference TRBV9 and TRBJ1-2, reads DSGVTQTPKHLITATGQRVTLRCSPRSGDLSVYWYQQSLDQGLQFLIQYYNGEERAKGNILERFSAQQFPDLHSELNLSSLELGDSALYFCASSQDRYYGYTFGSGTRLTVV.

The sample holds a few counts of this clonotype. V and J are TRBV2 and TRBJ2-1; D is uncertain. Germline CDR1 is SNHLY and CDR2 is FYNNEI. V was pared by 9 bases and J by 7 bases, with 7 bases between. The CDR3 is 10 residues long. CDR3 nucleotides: TGTGCCAGTCACTTAAATGAGCAGTTCTTC. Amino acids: CASHLNEQFF.

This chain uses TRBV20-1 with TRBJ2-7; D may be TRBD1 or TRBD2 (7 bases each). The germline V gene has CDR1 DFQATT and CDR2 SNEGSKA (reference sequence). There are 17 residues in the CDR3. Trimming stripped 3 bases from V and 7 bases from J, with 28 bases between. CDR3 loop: CSASFPGGSSGRGEQYF. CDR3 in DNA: TGCAGTGCTAGTTTCCCAGGGGGATCGTCTGGGCGGGGGGAGCAGTACTTC.

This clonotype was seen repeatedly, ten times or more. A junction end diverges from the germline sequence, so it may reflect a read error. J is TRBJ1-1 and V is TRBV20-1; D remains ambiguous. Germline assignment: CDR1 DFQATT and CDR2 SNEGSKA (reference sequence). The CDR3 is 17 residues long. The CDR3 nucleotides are TGCAGTGCTAGAGACTCGGGAGGTTTGGGATTGAAGACTGAAGCTTTCTTT. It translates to CSARDSGGLGLKTEAFF.

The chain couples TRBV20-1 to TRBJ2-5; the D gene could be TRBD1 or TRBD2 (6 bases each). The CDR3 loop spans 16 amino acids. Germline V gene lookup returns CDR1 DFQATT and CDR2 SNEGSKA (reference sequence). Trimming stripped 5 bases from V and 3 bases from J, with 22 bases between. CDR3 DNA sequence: TGCAGTGCTCCGGGGGCTCCGGACCCTTACAAAGAGACCCAGTACTTC. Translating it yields CSAPGAPDPYKETQYF.

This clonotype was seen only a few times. This CDR3 reads CASIRTPFPGQPQHF. The CDR3 bases are TGTGCCAGCATCCGGACCCCCTTTCCAGGGCAGCCCCAGCATTTT. The V call is TRBV6-6, the J call TRBJ1-5, with D possibly TRBD1 on 5 matching bases. The germline gives CDR1 MNHNY, CDR2 SVGAGI (reference sequence). The length of the CDR3 is 15 residues. V lost 7 bases to trimming and J lost 7 bases, with 20 bases between them.

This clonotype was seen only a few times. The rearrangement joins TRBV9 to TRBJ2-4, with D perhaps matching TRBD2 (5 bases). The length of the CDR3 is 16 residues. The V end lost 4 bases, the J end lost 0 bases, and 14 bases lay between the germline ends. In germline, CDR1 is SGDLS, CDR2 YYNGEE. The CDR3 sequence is CASSPDSTLAKNIQYF. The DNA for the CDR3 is TGTGCCAGCAGCCCGGACTCTACACTAGCCAAAAACATTCAGTACTTC. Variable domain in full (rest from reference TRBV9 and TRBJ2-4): DSGVTQTPKHLITATGQRVTLRCSPRSGDLSVYWYQQSLDQGLQFLIQYYNGEERAKGNILERFSAQQFPDLHSELNLSSLELGDSALYFCASSPDSTLAKNIQYFGAGTRLSVL.

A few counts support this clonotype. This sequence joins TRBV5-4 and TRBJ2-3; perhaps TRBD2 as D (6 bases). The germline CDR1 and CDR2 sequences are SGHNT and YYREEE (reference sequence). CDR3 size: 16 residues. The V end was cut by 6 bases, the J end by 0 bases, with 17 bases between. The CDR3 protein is CASMPPGVKSTDTQYF. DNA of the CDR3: TGTGCCAGCATGCCACCGGGGGTAAAAAGCACAGATACGCAGTATTTT.

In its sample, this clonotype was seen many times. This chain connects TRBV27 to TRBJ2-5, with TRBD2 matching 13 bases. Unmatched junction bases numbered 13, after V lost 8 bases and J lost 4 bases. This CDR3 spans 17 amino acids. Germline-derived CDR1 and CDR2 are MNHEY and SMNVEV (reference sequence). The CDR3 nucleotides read TGTGCCAGCGGACGGACTAGCGGGAGTCTGTTTGTAGAGACCCAGTACTTC. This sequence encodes CASGRTSGSLFVETQYF.

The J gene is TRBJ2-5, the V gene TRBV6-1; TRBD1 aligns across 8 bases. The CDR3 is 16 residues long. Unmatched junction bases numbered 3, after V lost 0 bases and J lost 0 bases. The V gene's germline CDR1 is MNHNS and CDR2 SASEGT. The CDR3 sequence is CASSEAWTGNQETQYF. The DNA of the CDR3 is TGTGCCAGCAGTGAAGCCTGGACAGGGAACCAAGAGACCCAGTACTTC.

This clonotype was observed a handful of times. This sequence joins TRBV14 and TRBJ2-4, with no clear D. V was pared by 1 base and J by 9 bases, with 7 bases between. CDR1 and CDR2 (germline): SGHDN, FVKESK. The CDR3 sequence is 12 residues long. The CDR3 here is CASSQVGGIQYF. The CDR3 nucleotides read TGTGCCAGCAGCCAAGTCGGTGGCATTCAGTACTTC. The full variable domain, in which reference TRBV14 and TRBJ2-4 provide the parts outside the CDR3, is EAGVTQFPSHSVIEKGQTVTLRCDPISGHDNLYWYRRVMGKEIKFLLHFVKESKQDESGMPNNRFLAERTGGTYSTLKVQPAELEDSGVYFCASSQVGGIQYFGAGTRLSVL.

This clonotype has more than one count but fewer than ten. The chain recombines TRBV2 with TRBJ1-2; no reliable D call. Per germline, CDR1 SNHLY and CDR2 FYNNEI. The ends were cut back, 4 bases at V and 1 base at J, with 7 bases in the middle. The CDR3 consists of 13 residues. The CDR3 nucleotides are TGTGCCAGCAGTGTGGGCAATAACTATGGCTACACCTTC. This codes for CASSVGNNYGYTF.

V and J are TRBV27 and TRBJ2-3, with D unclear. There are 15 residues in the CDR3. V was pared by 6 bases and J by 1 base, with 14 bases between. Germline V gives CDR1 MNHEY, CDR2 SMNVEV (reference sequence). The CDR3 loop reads CASSWSDGRTDTQYF. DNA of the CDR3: TGTGCCAGCAGCTGGTCGGACGGACGCACAGATACGCAGTATTTT.

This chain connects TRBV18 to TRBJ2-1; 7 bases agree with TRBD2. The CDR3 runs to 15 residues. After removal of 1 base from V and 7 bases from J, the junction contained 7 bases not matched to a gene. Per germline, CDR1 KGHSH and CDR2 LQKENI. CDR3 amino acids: CASSPRAGVKNEQFF. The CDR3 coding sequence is TGTGCCAGCTCACCACGGGCGGGAGTTAAGAATGAGCAGTTCTTC.

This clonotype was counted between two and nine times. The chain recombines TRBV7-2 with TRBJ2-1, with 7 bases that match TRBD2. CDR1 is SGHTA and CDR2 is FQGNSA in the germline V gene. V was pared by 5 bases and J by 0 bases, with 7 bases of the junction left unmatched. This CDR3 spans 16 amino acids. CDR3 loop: CASSPQRLASYNEQFF. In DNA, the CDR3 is TGTGCCAGCAGCCCCCAGAGACTAGCCTCCTACAATGAGCAGTTCTTC. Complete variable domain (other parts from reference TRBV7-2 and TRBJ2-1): GAGVSQSPSNKVTEKGKDVELRCDPISGHTALYWYRQSLGQGLEFLIYFQGNSAPDKSGLPSDRFSAERTGGSVSTLTIQRTQQEDSAVYLCASSPQRLASYNEQFFGPGTRLTVL.

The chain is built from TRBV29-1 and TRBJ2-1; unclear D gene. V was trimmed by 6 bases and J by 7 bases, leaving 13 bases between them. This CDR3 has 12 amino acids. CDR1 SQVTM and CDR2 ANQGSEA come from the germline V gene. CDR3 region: CSVVPGFNEQFF. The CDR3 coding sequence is TGCAGCGTGGTTCCGGGTTTTAATGAGCAGTTCTTC.

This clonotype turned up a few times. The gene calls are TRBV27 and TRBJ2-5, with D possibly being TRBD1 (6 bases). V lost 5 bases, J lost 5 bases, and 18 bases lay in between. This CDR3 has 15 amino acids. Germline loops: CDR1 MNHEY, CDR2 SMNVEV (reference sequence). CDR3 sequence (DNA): TGTGCCAGCAGTACACAGGGCCTAACGACGGAGACCCAGTACTTC. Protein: CASSTQGLTTETQYF.

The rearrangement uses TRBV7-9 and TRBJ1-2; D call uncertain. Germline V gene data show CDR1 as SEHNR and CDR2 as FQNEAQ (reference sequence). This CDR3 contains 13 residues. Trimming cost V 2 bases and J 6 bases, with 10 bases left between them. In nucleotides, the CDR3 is TGTGCCAGCAGCTTAACCGGGGTTAATGGCTACACCTTC. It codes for CASSLTGVNGYTF.

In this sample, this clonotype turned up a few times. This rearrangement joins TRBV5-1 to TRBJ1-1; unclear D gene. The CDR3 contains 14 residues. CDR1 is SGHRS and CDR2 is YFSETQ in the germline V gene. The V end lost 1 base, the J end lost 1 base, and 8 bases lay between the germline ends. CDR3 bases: TGCGCCAGCAGCTTGAGTCCTTGGAACACTGAAGCTTTCTTT. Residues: CASSLSPWNTEAFF. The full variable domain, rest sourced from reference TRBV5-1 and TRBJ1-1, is KAGVTQTPRYLIKTRGQQVTLSCSPISGHRSVSWYQQTPGQGLQFLFEYFSETQRNKGNFPGRFSGRQFSNSRSEMNVSTLELGDSALYLCASSLSPWNTEAFFGQGTRLTVV.

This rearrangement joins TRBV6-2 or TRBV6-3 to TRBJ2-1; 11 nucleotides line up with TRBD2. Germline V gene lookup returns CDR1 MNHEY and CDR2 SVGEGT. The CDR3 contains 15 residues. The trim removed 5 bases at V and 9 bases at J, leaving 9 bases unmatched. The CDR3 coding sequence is TGTGCCAGCAGTCAAACTAGCGGGAGTTTGGGTGAGCAGTTCTTC. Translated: CASSQTSGSLGEQFF.

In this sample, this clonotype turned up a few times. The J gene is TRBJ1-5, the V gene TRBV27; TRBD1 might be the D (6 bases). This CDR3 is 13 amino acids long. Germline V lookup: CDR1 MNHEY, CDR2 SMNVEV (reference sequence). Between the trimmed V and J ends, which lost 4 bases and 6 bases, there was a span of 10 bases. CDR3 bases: TGTGCCAGCAGTTGGCGGGGGCTTCAGCCCCAGCATTTT. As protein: CASSWRGLQPQHF.

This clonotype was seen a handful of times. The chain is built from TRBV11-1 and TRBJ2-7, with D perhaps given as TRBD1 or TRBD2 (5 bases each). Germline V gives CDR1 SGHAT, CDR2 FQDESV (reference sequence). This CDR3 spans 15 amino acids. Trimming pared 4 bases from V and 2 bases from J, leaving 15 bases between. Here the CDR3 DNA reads TGTGCCAGCAGCTCCCGTGGGACGATCCCCTACGAGCAGTACTTC. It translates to CASSSRGTIPYEQYF.

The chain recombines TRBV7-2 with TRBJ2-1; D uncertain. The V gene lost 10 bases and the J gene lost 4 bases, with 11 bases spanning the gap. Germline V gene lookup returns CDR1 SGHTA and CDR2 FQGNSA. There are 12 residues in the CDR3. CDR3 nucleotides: TGTGCCATAGGGTGGGATTACAATGAGCAGTTCTTC. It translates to CAIGWDYNEQFF.

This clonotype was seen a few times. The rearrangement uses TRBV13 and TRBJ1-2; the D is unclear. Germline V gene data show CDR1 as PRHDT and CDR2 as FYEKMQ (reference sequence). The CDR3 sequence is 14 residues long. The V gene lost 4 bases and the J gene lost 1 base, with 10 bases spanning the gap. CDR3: CASSSGQSNYGYTF. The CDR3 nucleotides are TGTGCCAGCAGCTCTGGGCAGAGTAACTATGGCTACACCTTC.

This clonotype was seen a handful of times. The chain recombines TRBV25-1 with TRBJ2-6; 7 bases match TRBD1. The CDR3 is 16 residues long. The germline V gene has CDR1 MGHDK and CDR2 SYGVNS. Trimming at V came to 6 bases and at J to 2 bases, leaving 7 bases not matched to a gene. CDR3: CASSKPDRAGANVLTF. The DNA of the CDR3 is TGTGCCAGCAGCAAACCCGACAGGGCTGGGGCCAACGTCCTGACTTTC.